The source of this TCR beta chain is a study of T cell changes during pregnancy in multiple sclerosis. Profiled with immunoSEQ multiplex PCR; TCRdb holds only in-frame clones, not every one. The repertoire holds 85,000 to 100,000 clones, with over 80% as singletons. This TCR came from a female donor with multiple sclerosis, enrolled in a pregnancy study. Source: peripheral blood, taken in the first trimester of pregnancy.

Here the CDR3 DNA reads TGTGCCAGCAGCTCGGGGGGAGCTGGGAGTGGCACTGAAGCTTTCTTT. It codes for CASSSGGAGSGTEAFF. V is TRBV5-5 and J is TRBJ1-1; tentative D call: TRBD1 (5 bases). Looked up from germline, CDR1 is SGHKS and CDR2 is YYEKEE (reference sequence). The CDR3 sequence is 16 residues long. V lost 3 bases and J lost 4, with 19 bases in between.